Here is one T cell receptor (beta chain) with its context. Antigen unknown. The trim removed 6 bases at V and 7 bases at J, leaving 8 bases unmatched. This CDR3 has 15 residues. Germline V gene lookup returns CDR1 MNHEY and CDR2 SVGAGI. This record belongs to a study of OX40 agonist ivuxolimab in advanced cancers. Study outcomes and limitations: Researchers report that CD8+ T cells had, on average, more expanded clones than CD4+. Low clonal expansion, among the lowest seen, marked partial responders at 0.1-3.0 mg/kg.

TCRdb's copy holds only in-frame clones and misses some; the assay was immunoSEQ multiplex PCR. The profile shows about 70,000 clones, roughly 88% of them singletons. The source was CD4+ or CD8+ T cells sorted from blood, collected in a trial of the OX40 agonist ivuxolimab. J is TRBJ2-2 and V is TRBV6-5; 10 bases are shared with TRBD2. The clonotype was recovered from an adult with an advanced solid tumor such as melanoma, head and neck, liver or kidney cancer. CDR3 region: CASRSGGAMIGELFF. CDR3 bases: TGTGCCAGCAGGAGCGGGGGGGCCATGATCGGGGAGCTGTTTTTT.